The rows below give T cell receptor beta chains drawn from one sample of a study of T cell repertoires in cytomegalovirus infection. One entry per CDR3 protein, called by TCRdb with MiXCR from the reads. Counted here are around 94,000 distinct CDR3 sequences, 15% to 20% occurring once; the ten biggest clones make up 8%. The sequenced sample was PBMCs. All receptors derive from a human donor in good health (CMV status not recorded). Some clones in this sample may be carry-over from other donors' samples. CDR3s include the opening cysteine and the closing phenylalanine or tryptophan. A D gene is named only where the DNA matches it firmly. The size field is filled for only some rows; it gives once, few, many or a size class.

j_gene	abundance	d_gene	v_gene	len	CDR3aa	CDR3nt
TRBJ2-3	.	.	TRBV20-1	15	CSATPGTQPADTQYF	TGCAGTGCCACACCCGGGACTCAGCCCGCAGATACGCAGTATTTT
TRBJ1-1	few	.	TRBV10-3	14	CAISEDRYNTEAFF	TGTGCCATCAGTGAAGATAGATACAACACTGAAGCTTTCTTT
TRBJ2-1	.	.	TRBV28	14	CALRGGSSYNEQFF	TGTGCCTTAAGGGGGGGAAGCTCCTACAATGAGCAGTTCTTC
TRBJ1-4	.	.	TRBV20-1	14	CSARPGRILEKLFF	TGCAGTGCTAGGCCAGGGAGGATTTTGGAAAAACTGTTTTTT
TRBJ2-7	medium-sized	TRBD2	TRBV7-2	15	CASSYAGTSGYEQYF	TGTGCCAGCAGCTATGCCGGGACTAGCGGCTACGAGCAGTACTTC
TRBJ2-3	many	TRBD1	TRBV7-8	15	CASSPGQISTDTQYF	TGTGCCAGCAGCCCGGGACAGATTAGCACAGATACGCAGTATTTT
TRBJ2-7	few	.	TRBV18	14	CASSPIAQGYEQYF	TGTGCCAGCTCACCGATCGCACAGGGCTACGAGCAGTACTTC
TRBJ1-1	.	.	TRBV29-1	10	CSVMNTEAFF	TGCAGCGTTATGAACACTGAAGCTTTCTTT
TRBJ2-7	once	TRBD1	TRBV28	16	CASSLSFPGQGGEQYF	TGTGCCAGCAGTTTAAGCTTTCCGGGACAGGGGGGCGAGCAGTACTTC
TRBJ1-5	many	.	TRBV9	13	CASSEGSNQPQHF	TGTGCCAGCAGCGAAGGGAGCAATCAGCCCCAGCATTTT
TRBJ2-3	few	TRBD2	TRBV28	18	CASSQIQLAGGLTDTQYF	TGTGCCAGCAGTCAAATCCAACTAGCGGGGGGCCTCACAGATACGCAGTATTTT
TRBJ2-3	.	TRBD2	TRBV7-2	16	CASSLWASGGTDTQYF	TGTGCCAGCAGCCTATGGGCTAGCGGGGGCACAGATACGCAGTATTTT
TRBJ1-1	.	.	TRBV7-9	12	CASSGPNTEAFF	TGTGCCAGCAGCGGGCCGAACACTGAAGCTTTCTTT
TRBJ2-7	.	.	TRBV7-2	13	CASSPYPQAEQYF	TGTGCCAGCAGCCCGTATCCCCAGGCCGAGCAGTACTTC
TRBJ2-2	.	TRBD2	TRBV20-1	15	CSAQSGGRRTGELFF	TGCAGTGCTCAGTCCGGGGGGAGGAGGACCGGGGAGCTGTTTTTT
TRBJ2-1	.	.	TRBV7-9	15	CASSPTGLPDREQFF	TGTGCCAGCAGCCCAACGGGACTTCCCGACAGAGAGCAGTTCTTC
TRBJ1-1	many	.	TRBV11-2	11	CASSSQGEAFF	TGTGCCAGCAGCTCACAAGGTGAAGCTTTCTTT
TRBJ1-1	once	.	TRBV4-1	17	CASSQKRNGGARTEAFF	TGCGCCAGCAGCCAAAAAAGGAACGGGGGCGCGCGTACTGAAGCTTTCTTT
TRBJ2-2	.	TRBD1	TRBV29-1	13	CSARDRVYGELFF	TGCAGCGCCCGGGACAGGGTATACGGGGAGCTGTTTTTT
TRBJ1-2	.	.	TRBV7-4	12	CASSPQRRGYTF	TGTGCCAGCAGTCCACAGAGACGTGGCTACACCTTC
TRBJ2-1	many	TRBD1	TRBV7-8	16	CASSLKRDRLYNEQFF	TGTGCCAGCAGCCTCAAGAGGGACAGGCTGTACAATGAGCAGTTCTTC
TRBJ1-1	.	TRBD1	TRBV6-5	17	CASSYDETGATNTEAFF	TGTGCCAGCAGTTACGACGAGACAGGGGCCACGAACACTGAAGCTTTCTTT
TRBJ2-6	many	TRBD1	TRBV7-2	16	CASSPDRVAGANVLTF	TGTGCCAGCAGCCCTGACAGGGTGGCTGGGGCCAACGTCCTGACTTTC
TRBJ1-5	few	.	TRBV15	17	CATSRDLVGGASQPQHF	TGTGCCACCAGCAGAGATCTAGTAGGTGGTGCGAGTCAGCCCCAGCATTTT
TRBJ1-1	many	.	TRBV28	14	CASSVRWLNTEAFF	TGTGCCAGCAGCGTAAGGTGGCTCAACACTGAAGCTTTCTTT
TRBJ1-2	many	TRBD1	TRBV15	16	CATSRDRDRVSSGYTF	TGTGCCACCAGCAGAGATAGGGACAGGGTCTCCAGTGGCTACACCTTC
TRBJ2-7	many	TRBD2	TRBV6-2/TRBV6-3	14	CAINRGGRSYEQYF	TGTGCCATCAACCGGGGGGGCCGTTCCTACGAGCAGTACTTC
TRBJ1-6	many	TRBD1	TRBV11-2	16	CASRLGGQNYNSPLHF	TGTGCCAGCAGGTTAGGGGGACAGAACTATAATTCACCCCTCCACTTT
TRBJ1-5	many	TRBD1	TRBV5-1	15	CASSLGDSSDQPQHF	TGCGCCAGCAGCTTGGGGGACAGCAGCGATCAGCCCCAGCATTTT
TRBJ2-3	many	.	TRBV7-3	15	CASSFLGRNTDTQYF	TGTGCCAGCAGCTTCCTGGGCAGGAACACAGATACGCAGTATTTT
TRBJ1-1	many	.	TRBV2	13	CASSAETSTEAFF	TGTGCCAGCAGTGCGGAGACGAGCACTGAAGCTTTCTTT
TRBJ2-7	.	.	TRBV4-1	13	CASSQRFSYEQYF	TGCGCCAGCAGCCAGAGATTCTCCTACGAGCAGTACTTC
TRBJ2-7	few	.	TRBV6-6	16	CASSPGSSTDRYEQYF	TGTGCCAGCAGTCCCGGTAGTTCGACGGACCGCTACGAGCAGTACTTC
TRBJ2-2	.	.	TRBV4-3	16	CASSRGTAAQGGELFF	TGCGCCAGCAGCCGAGGGACCGCGGCCCAGGGAGGGGAGCTGTTTTTT
TRBJ2-1	many	.	TRBV12-3/TRBV12-4	13	CASSPPKYNEQFF	TGTGCCAGCAGTCCCCCTAAATACAATGAGCAGTTCTTC
TRBJ1-5	few	.	TRBV5-5	14	CASSLDIYNQPQHF	TGTGCCAGCAGCTTGGACATTTACAATCAGCCCCAGCATTTT
TRBJ1-1	.	.	TRBV28	14	CASAGHQMNTEAFF	TGTGCCAGCGCGGGACACCAGATGAACACTGAAGCTTTCTTT
TRBJ1-4	.	.	TRBV29-1	14	CSVGSHGTNEKLFF	TGCAGCGTTGGGTCGCATGGGACTAATGAAAAACTGTTTTTT
TRBJ2-7	few	.	TRBV11-2	17	CASSLWVTRDNPYEQYF	TGTGCCAGCAGCTTATGGGTTACACGGGATAATCCCTACGAGCAGTACTTC
TRBJ2-7	.	.	TRBV3-1	15	CASSLTAAATYEQYF	TGTGCCAGCAGTCTTACGGCGGCAGCCACCTACGAGCAGTACTTC
TRBJ1-2	.	.	TRBV6-5	15	CASRTLTRGQSLYTF	TGTGCCAGCAGAACACTCACTCGGGGCCAAAGCCTCTACACCTTC
TRBJ2-7	many	TRBD1	TRBV7-2	13	CASSWDREVEQYF	TGTGCCAGCAGCTGGGACAGGGAGGTCGAGCAGTACTTC
TRBJ1-2	many	TRBD1	TRBV5-6	13	CAAQGTSNYGYTF	TGTGCCGCACAGGGGACTTCTAACTATGGCTACACCTTC
TRBJ2-1	.	.	TRBV14	14	CASSQGDSYNEQFF	TGTGCCAGCAGCCAAGGAGACAGCTACAATGAGCAGTTCTTC
TRBJ2-2	.	TRBD1	TRBV5-4	16	CASSFTGTGPSGELFF	TGTGCCAGCAGCTTTACCGGGACAGGTCCTTCCGGGGAGCTGTTTTTT
TRBJ2-7	many	.	TRBV7-2	15	CASSFFPGASYEQYF	TGTGCCAGCAGCTTCTTTCCGGGAGCTTCGTACGAGCAGTACTTC
TRBJ2-7	.	.	TRBV29-1	14	CSVEIPTSSYEQYF	TGCAGCGTTGAAATCCCGACAAGCTCCTACGAGCAGTACTTC
TRBJ2-3	few	.	TRBV2	12	CASTRARDTQYF	TGTGCCAGCACCCGGGCAAGGGATACGCAGTATTTT
TRBJ1-1	.	.	TRBV28	11	CASSLREEAFF	TGTGCCAGCAGTTTAAGGGAGGAAGCTTTCTTT
TRBJ2-7	.	TRBD1	TRBV20-1	14	CSASPGTGASEQYF	TGCAGTGCTTCCCCCGGGACAGGTGCCTCCGAGCAGTACTTC
TRBJ1-4	.	.	TRBV23-1	16	CASSQSQGTTNEKLFF	TGCGCCAGCAGTCAATCTCAGGGGACAACTAATGAAAAACTGTTTTTT
TRBJ2-1	many	TRBD1	TRBV4-1	15	CASSQEQGAPNEQFF	TGCGCCAGCAGCCAAGAGCAGGGGGCCCCCAATGAGCAGTTCTTC